Shown below are 29 T cell receptor beta chains from a single sample sequenced in a study of cytomegalovirus exposure and HLA in healthy donors. The PCR ran on 60 Vbeta and 13 Jbeta primers. Repertoires were generated with immunoSEQ multiplex PCR, while TCRdb's copy carries only in-frame clones and drops some. The sample lists roughly 190,000 clones; around 83% were seen once. The sequencing input was PBMCs. The receptor set was obtained from a woman in her 40s in good health and CMV-seronegative.

The chain combines TRBV5-1 with TRBJ2-2, with 12 bases matching TRBD1. V was pared by 4 bases and J by 3 bases, with 16 bases of the junction left unmatched. Looked up from germline, CDR1 is SGHRS and CDR2 is YFSETQ. This CDR3 is 20 amino acids long. Written as DNA, the CDR3 is TGCGCCAGCAGCCGGGGTAGTCTCGGGACAGGGGGCGGTCACACCGGGGAGCTGTTTTTT. Translated: CASSRGSLGTGGGHTGELFF.

J is TRBJ2-3 and V is TRBV15; possibly TRBD2 for D (5 bases). V lost 0 bases and J 6 bases, leaving 13 bases between the germline ends. The CDR3 consists of 15 residues. Germline V lookup: CDR1 LNHNV, CDR2 YYDKDF (reference sequence). CDR3: CATSRDYGDGDTQYF. CDR3 DNA: TGTGCCACCAGCAGAGATTACGGGGATGGGGATACGCAGTATTTT.

The chain recombines TRBV27 with TRBJ2-7; 10 nucleotides line up with TRBD1. The V segment lost 8 bases and the J segment 6 bases; nucleotides outside the gene matches: 4. Per the germline V gene, CDR1 is MNHEY and CDR2 is SMNVEV (reference sequence). The CDR3 covers 12 residues. The CDR3 is CASRDRGLEQYF. DNA for the CDR3: TGTGCCAGCCGGGACAGGGGCCTCGAGCAGTACTTC.

This chain uses TRBV14 with TRBJ2-1; D possibly corresponds to TRBD1 (5 bases). The CDR3 covers 13 residues. Between the trimmed V and J ends, which lost 5 bases and 8 bases, there was a span of 13 bases. Germline loops: CDR1 SGHDN, CDR2 FVKESK. The CDR3 DNA is TGTGCCAGCAGCGTACACAAAGGGGATGAGCAGTTCTTC. Translated: CASSVHKGDEQFF.

J is TRBJ2-1 and V is TRBV4-1; TRBD2 matches at 10 bases. The V segment lost 2 bases and the J segment 4 bases; nucleotides outside the gene matches: 5. The CDR3 sequence is 16 residues long. Germline V gives CDR1 MGHRA, CDR2 YSYEKL. CDR3 coding DNA: TGCGCCAGCAGCCAACTTTCTAGCGGGAGTTACAATGAGCAGTTCTTC. Its protein product is CASSQLSSGSYNEQFF.

The CDR3 nucleotides read TGTGCCAGCAGCCGGCTAACTAGCGTAGATACGCAGTATTTT. As protein: CASSRLTSVDTQYF. J is TRBJ2-3 and V is TRBV13, with 7 bases identical to TRBD2. There are 14 residues in the CDR3. Germline trimming cut 5 bases from V and 5 bases from J; bases unmatched to any gene: 7. Germline CDR1 reads PRHDT; CDR2 reads FYEKMQ (reference sequence).

The V gene is TRBV7-9, the J gene TRBJ2-1; TRBD1 might be the D (6 bases). This CDR3 region has 13 residues. The ends were cut back, 3 bases at V and 5 bases at J, with 8 bases in the middle. Germline lookup yields CDR1 SEHNR and CDR2 FQNEAQ (reference sequence). The CDR3 region has the DNA TGTGCCAGCAGCTTGGACAGAAACAATGAGCAGTTCTTC. It is translated as CASSLDRNNEQFF.

The CDR3 DNA reads TGCGCCAGCAGCCTACCACTAGCGGGAGGGCCCGCAGATACGCAGTATTTT. Its translation is CASSLPLAGGPADTQYF. The chain links TRBV5-1 to TRBJ2-3; 13 bases map to TRBD2. There are 17 residues in the CDR3. V shed 4 bases, J shed 4 bases, and the junction held 9 bases outside the gene matches. Germline V CDR1 and CDR2: SGHRS, YFSETQ.

The chain carries TRBV7-3 and TRBJ2-7; no clear D gene. Germline CDR1 SGHTA, CDR2 FQGTGA. The CDR3 contains 13 residues. V lost 3 bases, J lost 6 bases, and 12 bases lay in between. CDR3 in amino acids: CASSLSAGGEQYF. Here the CDR3 DNA reads TGTGCCAGCAGCTTGTCGGCCGGCGGCGAGCAGTACTTC.

This clone was recorded a few times. The chain uses TRBV5-1 and TRBJ1-1; 7 bases are a match to TRBD1. The V gene end was trimmed by 0 bases and the J gene end by 11 bases; junction bases not matched to a gene: 10. This CDR3 contains 14 residues. The germline V gene encodes CDR1 SGHRS and CDR2 YFSETQ. In nucleotides, the CDR3 is TGCGCCAGCAGCTTGGGGGCACAGGGGAGGAGGGCTTTCTTT. Residues: CASSLGAQGRRAFF. Based on the CDR3 plus reference TRBV5-1 and TRBJ1-1, the full variable domain is KAGVTQTPRYLIKTRGQQVTLSCSPISGHRSVSWYQQTPGQGLQFLFEYFSETQRNKGNFPGRFSGRQFSNSRSEMNVSTLELGDSALYLCASSLGAQGRRAFFGQGTRLTVV.

The chain links TRBV19 to TRBJ2-3; TRBD2 agrees at 14 bases. CDR3 size: 17 residues. The V segment lost 3 bases and the J segment 4 bases; nucleotides outside the gene matches: 6. CDR1 LNHDA and CDR2 SQIVND come from the germline V gene (reference sequence). The CDR3 reads CASSIGGTSGGSDTQYF. The CDR3 nucleotides read TGTGCCAGTAGTATTGGAGGGACTAGCGGGGGTTCAGATACGCAGTATTTT. Filled out from reference TRBV19 and TRBJ2-3, the complete variable domain reads DGGITQSPKYLFRKEGQNVTLSCEQNLNHDAMYWYRQDPGQGLRLIYYSQIVNDFQKGDIAEGYSVSREKKESFPLTVTSAQKNPTAFYLCASSIGGTSGGSDTQYFGPGTRLTVL.

The chain links TRBV4-2 to TRBJ1-4; possibly TRBD1 for D (6 bases). The germline V and J ends were trimmed by 0 bases and 6 bases, with 17 bases remaining between them. There are 17 residues in the CDR3. Germline V lookup: CDR1 LGHNA, CDR2 YNFKEQ. The CDR3 loop is CASSQERGGIDYEKLFF. The CDR3 nucleotides are TGTGCCAGCAGCCAAGAAAGGGGGGGCATTGATTATGAAAAACTGTTTTTT.

The gene calls are TRBV2 and TRBJ2-4; TRBD2 aligns across 10 bases. V was pared by 4 bases and J by 8 bases, with 5 bases of the junction left unmatched. The CDR3 spans 14 residues. Germline V lookup: CDR1 SNHLY, CDR2 FYNNEI. CDR3 in amino acids: CASSGLAGVDIQYF. CDR3 sequence (DNA): TGTGCCAGCAGTGGCCTAGCGGGAGTCGACATTCAGTACTTC.

The chain joins TRBV27 to TRBJ1-5; unclear D gene. This CDR3 has 14 residues. Trimming left V 4 bases short and J 5 bases short, with 12 bases between. The germline gives CDR1 MNHEY, CDR2 SMNVEV (reference sequence). CDR3 residues: CASSSGPLYQPQHF. The CDR3 DNA sequence: TGTGCCAGCAGTTCGGGTCCACTGTATCAGCCCCAGCATTTT.

This clone turned up a few times. The genes are TRBV28 and TRBJ1-1; D remains unclear. The CDR3 has 14 amino acids. Germline V CDR1 and CDR2: MDHEN, SYDVKM. Trimming stripped 6 bases from V and 1 base from J, with 12 bases between. The CDR3 here is CASRTPSRNTEAFF. Written as DNA, the CDR3 is TGTGCCAGCAGAACTCCCTCAAGGAACACTGAAGCTTTCTTT. The full variable domain, with the rest looked up from reference TRBV28 and TRBJ1-1, is DVKVTQSSRYLVKRTGEKVFLECVQDMDHENMFWYRQDPGLGLRLIYFSYDVKMKEKGDIPEGYSVSREKKERFSLILESASTNQTSMYLCASRTPSRNTEAFFGQGTRLTVV.

The chain recombines TRBV7-2 with TRBJ2-1; D remains ambiguous. This CDR3 comprises 13 residues. With 2 bases removed from V and 4 bases from J, the gap between germline ends came to 6 bases. Germline V gene sequence: CDR1 SGHTA, CDR2 FQGNSA. The CDR3 region is CASSLRLYNEQFF. CDR3 nucleotide sequence: TGTGCCAGCAGCTTAAGACTGTACAATGAGCAGTTCTTC.

The chain combines TRBV11-2 with TRBJ1-4; maybe TRBD1 (5 bases). The CDR3 has 14 amino acids. Trimming shortened V by 5 bases and J by 4 bases, and 11 bases separated the two germline ends. Germline V lookup: CDR1 SGHAT, CDR2 FQNNGV. CDR3 DNA: TGTGCCAGCAGCCTCGGGGGTCTTAATGAAAAACTGTTTTTT. Its translation is CASSLGGLNEKLFF. Variable domain in full (rest from reference TRBV11-2 and TRBJ1-4): EAGVAQSPRYKIIEKRQSVAFWCNPISGHATLYWYQQILGQGPKLLIQFQNNGVVDDSQLPKDRFSAERLKGVDSTLKIQPAKLEDSAVYLCASSLGGLNEKLFFGSGTQLSVL.

This chain uses TRBV4-1 with TRBJ1-2; a weak D match, TRBD1 (5 bases). Germline CDR1 is MGHRA and CDR2 is YSYEKL. V was clipped by 4 bases and J by 0 bases, with 12 bases between them. The CDR3 is 15 amino acids. Written as DNA, the CDR3 is TGCGCCAGCAGCCCGGCAGGGAACCCTAACTATGGCTACACCTTC. Translation: CASSPAGNPNYGYTF.

The chain links TRBV14 to TRBJ2-1, with D unresolved. This CDR3 contains 16 residues. With 4 bases removed from V and 3 bases from J, the gap between germline ends came to 16 bases. Germline CDR1 and CDR2: SGHDN and FVKESK. The CDR3 is CASSPRWIRGYNEQFF. Here the CDR3 DNA reads TGTGCCAGCAGCCCCCGTTGGATCCGAGGCTACAATGAGCAGTTCTTC.

This clone appeared a few times. The V and J genes are TRBV5-1 and TRBJ2-1, with 11 bases lining up with TRBD2. The ends lost 0 bases at V and 8 bases at J; junction bases unmatched: 7. This CDR3 spans 16 amino acids. Germline CDR1 reads SGHRS; CDR2 reads YFSETQ. The CDR3 region is CASSLATSGSSDEQFF. The CDR3 coding sequence is TGCGCCAGCAGCTTGGCCACTAGCGGGAGTAGTGATGAGCAGTTCTTC.

The J gene is TRBJ1-5, the V gene TRBV28; possibly TRBD1 for D (6 bases). V was shortened by 7 bases and J by 2 bases, with 21 bases between the two germline ends. This CDR3 contains 17 residues. Germline values: CDR1 MDHEN, CDR2 SYDVKM. For the CDR3, the DNA is TGTGCCAGCATTACCACCTGGGGGGGCGAGGGCAATCAGCCCCAGCATTTT. This encodes CASITTWGGEGNQPQHF.

The rearrangement links TRBV7-3 to TRBJ2-2; D call uncertain. This CDR3 contains 14 residues. The germline gives CDR1 SGHTA, CDR2 FQGTGA. Trimming left V 2 bases short and J 0 bases short, with 4 bases between. The CDR3 sequence: CASSLDSNTGELFF. CDR3 DNA: TGTGCCAGCAGCTTAGACTCGAACACCGGGGAGCTGTTTTTT.

V usage is TRBV2 and J usage is TRBJ1-2; TRBD1 is a possible D gene (5 bases). Germline CDR1 and CDR2: SNHLY and FYNNEI. This CDR3 spans 16 amino acids. V was clipped by 6 bases and J by 5 bases, with 22 bases between them. Here the CDR3 DNA reads TGTGCCAGCAGGGACGGGGCCGGGGGGGTACGGTATGGCTACACCTTC. Translated, it gives CASRDGAGGVRYGYTF. Full variable domain (remainder filled in from reference TRBV2 and TRBJ1-2): EPEVTQTPSHQVTQMGQEVILRCVPISNHLYFYWYRQILGQKVEFLVSFYNNEISEKSEIFDDQFSVERPDGSNFTLKIRSTKLEDSAMYFCASRDGAGGVRYGYTFGSGTRLTVV.

The table lists this clone with a count of one. The chain recombines TRBV2 with TRBJ2-1, with 9 nucleotides matching TRBD2. CDR1 and CDR2 (germline): SNHLY, FYNNEI. The CDR3 loop spans 16 amino acids. The V segment lost 2 bases and the J segment 7 bases; nucleotides outside the gene matches: 9. The CDR3 is CASSEWGGTSLNEQFF. Here the CDR3 DNA reads TGTGCCAGCAGTGAATGGGGGGGGACTAGCCTAAATGAGCAGTTCTTC.

The rearrangement links TRBV11-2 to TRBJ2-3; a possible D gene is TRBD2 (6 bases). V lost 0 bases, J lost 0 bases, and 13 bases lay in between. The CDR3 spans 17 residues. Germline values: CDR1 SGHAT, CDR2 FQNNGV. This chain's CDR3 is CASSLDPRGSSTDTQYF. The CDR3 coding sequence is TGTGCCAGCAGCTTAGATCCCCGGGGGAGTAGCACAGATACGCAGTATTTT. Full variable domain (remainder filled in from reference TRBV11-2 and TRBJ2-3): EAGVAQSPRYKIIEKRQSVAFWCNPISGHATLYWYQQILGQGPKLLIQFQNNGVVDDSQLPKDRFSAERLKGVDSTLKIQPAKLEDSAVYLCASSLDPRGSSTDTQYFGPGTRLTVL.

V usage is TRBV7-9 and J usage is TRBJ2-3, with D possibly being TRBD2 (6 bases). The CDR3 has 13 residues. The V gene's germline CDR1 is SEHNR and CDR2 FQNEAQ (reference sequence). V was pared by 3 bases and J by 5 bases, with 9 bases between. The CDR3 reads CASSLNGGDTQYF. In DNA form, the CDR3 reads TGTGCCAGCAGCTTGAACGGGGGAGATACGCAGTATTTT.

This chain connects TRBV30 to TRBJ1-1, with 8 nucleotides matching TRBD1. Trimming took 2 bases from V and 2 from J; bases not matched to a gene: 4. CDR1 is GTSNPN, CDR2 SVGIG, per germline (reference sequence). The CDR3 spans 14 residues. The CDR3 bases are TGTGCCTGGAGTCCCAGGGGGCCCAACACTGAAGCTTTCTTT. Encoded protein: CAWSPRGPNTEAFF. Full variable domain (outside the CDR3, taken from reference TRBV30 and TRBJ1-1): SQTIHQWPATLVQPVGSPLSLECTVEGTSNPNLYWYRQAAGRGLQLLFYSVGIGQISSEVPQNLSASRPQDRQFILSSKKLLLSDSGFYLCAWSPRGPNTEAFFGQGTRLTVV.

This chain connects TRBV4-3 to TRBJ1-2; D is possibly TRBD1 (5 bases). This CDR3 comprises 15 residues. Germline assignment: CDR1 LGHNA and CDR2 YSLEER. The V end lost 4 bases, the J end lost 4 bases, and 16 bases lay between the germline ends. The CDR3 protein is CASSRQGASSYGYTF. The CDR3 coding sequence is TGCGCCAGCAGCCGCCAAGGGGCGTCGTCCTATGGCTACACCTTC.

The chain employs TRBV4-3 and TRBJ2-1; 8 bases match TRBD1. V shed 1 base, J shed 2 bases, and the junction held 7 bases outside the gene matches. Per germline, CDR1 LGHNA and CDR2 YSLEER. This CDR3 has 17 residues. The CDR3: CASSQGTYRGAYNEQFF. The DNA of the CDR3 is TGCGCCAGCAGCCAAGGAACCTACAGGGGGGCCTACAATGAGCAGTTCTTC.